A selection of T cell receptor beta chains follows, all from one sample in a study of T cell repertoires in cytomegalovirus infection. TCRdb re-analysed the reads in MiXCR, keeping a single row per CDR3 protein. The sample holds hundreds of thousands of distinct CDR3 sequences; 6% to 8% are singletons and the top ten take around 6.5%. Input material: PBMCs. The receptors stem from a human donor in good health (CMV status not recorded). Some clones in this sample may be carry-over from other donors' samples. Both conserved end residues are part of each CDR3. A D gene is named only where the DNA matches it firmly. Size is omitted from some rows. Given values are once, few, many or a class for expanded clones.

- TRBJ1-1 TRBV6-2/TRBV6-3 - CASSFDRATTAFF TGTGCCAGCAGTTTCGATCGCGCTACAACGGCTTTCTTT
many TRBJ2-5 TRBV28 - CASAPRNQETQYF TGTGCCAGCGCCCCACGGAACCAAGAGACCCAGTACTTC
many TRBJ2-7 TRBV6-2/TRBV6-3 TRBD1 CASTERGRGTEQYF TGTGCCAGCACCGAAAGGGGCAGGGGGACCGAGCAGTACTTC
many TRBJ1-1 TRBV20-1 - CSARQTGNTEAFF TGCAGTGCCCGACAGACAGGGAACACTGAAGCTTTCTTT
many TRBJ1-3 TRBV20-1 - CSASYGGASSGNTIYF TGCAGTGCTAGTTATGGGGGCGCGAGCTCTGGAAACACCATATATTTT
many TRBJ1-5 TRBV7-2 - CASSLISRVNQPQHF TGTGCCAGCAGCTTAATTTCCCGCGTCAATCAGCCCCAGCATTTT
many TRBJ1-4 TRBV15 - CATSSGLITPEKLFF TGTGCCACCAGCAGCGGACTAATTACTCCTGAAAAACTGTTTTTT
few TRBJ1-5 TRBV20-1 TRBD1 CSASTGNQPQHF TGCAGTGCGTCGACAGGGAATCAGCCCCAGCATTTT
- TRBJ1-2 TRBV27 TRBD1 CASSDPEGAGGYTF TGTGCCAGCAGTGACCCCGAGGGGGCCGGTGGCTACACCTTC
many TRBJ2-5 TRBV7-3 - CASSLLGGLGETQYF TGTGCCAGCAGCTTATTGGGGGGGCTTGGAGAGACCCAGTACTTC
many TRBJ1-4 TRBV20-1 - CSAREARPREKLFF TGCAGTGCTAGAGAAGCCCGGCCCCGTGAAAAACTGTTTTTT
many TRBJ2-3 TRBV7-3 - CASSPPTDTQYF TGTGCCAGCAGCCCCCCCACAGATACGCAGTATTTT
- TRBJ2-3 TRBV2 TRBD2 CAIKTSAGTDTQYF TGTGCCATCAAGACTAGCGCGGGCACAGATACGCAGTATTTT
many TRBJ2-5 TRBV6-2/TRBV6-3 - CASSYGQETQYF TGTGCCAGCAGTTACGGGCAAGAGACCCAGTACTTC
many TRBJ2-1 TRBV7-2 TRBD2 CASSSDLSGGANEQFF TGTGCCAGCAGCTCAGACCTTAGCGGGGGGGCCAATGAGCAGTTCTTC
many TRBJ2-5 TRBV7-9 - CASSLSSLDRQETQYF TGTGCCAGCAGCTTATCTTCTTTGGACAGACAAGAGACCCAGTACTTC
many TRBJ1-2 TRBV2 - CASSEGARNYGYTF TGTGCCAGCAGTGAGGGGGCGCGGAACTATGGCTACACCTTC
many TRBJ2-7 TRBV30 - CAWSTGRSYEQYF TGTGCCTGGAGTACAGGGAGGTCCTACGAGCAGTACTTC
many TRBJ2-7 TRBV7-4 TRBD2 CASSEQGLGYEQYF TGTGCCAGCAGCGAGCAGGGACTAGGTTACGAGCAGTACTTC
many TRBJ1-1 TRBV6-5 TRBD1 CASSYAGTGNEAFF TGTGCCAGCAGTTACGCCGGGACAGGGAATGAAGCTTTCTTT
many TRBJ2-5 TRBV18 - CASSPPPRQETQYF TGTGCCAGCTCACCACCCCCGCGCCAAGAGACCCAGTACTTC
many TRBJ1-1 TRBV5-6 - CASSLDPGADTEAFF TGTGCCAGCAGCTTGGATCCGGGGGCGGACACTGAAGCTTTCTTT
many TRBJ2-7 TRBV24-1 - CATGTGDYEQYF TGTGCCACCGGGACTGGGGACTACGAGCAGTACTTC
- TRBJ2-1 TRBV7-9 - CASSSPSGRAHEQFF TGTGCCAGCAGCAGCCCCTCGGGGAGAGCCCATGAGCAGTTCTTC
- TRBJ1-2 TRBV10-3 - CAISEGIEGYTF TGTGCCATCAGTGAAGGCATCGAGGGCTACACCTTC
many TRBJ1-5 TRBV6-2/TRBV6-3 - CASSYSGRGSNQPQHF TGTGCCAGCAGTTACTCAGGCAGGGGAAGCAATCAGCCCCAGCATTTT
many TRBJ1-1 TRBV12-5 - CASGKTSGNTEAFF TGTGCTAGTGGAAAAACTTCGGGGAACACTGAAGCTTTCTTT
few TRBJ2-6 TRBV6-2/TRBV6-3 - CASARGRGVAGANVLTF TGTGCCAGCGCCCGGGGCAGGGGGGTTGCTGGGGCCAACGTCCTGACTTTC
many TRBJ2-7 TRBV29-1 TRBD1 CSVEGTGDASYEQYF TGCAGCGTTGAAGGGACAGGTGACGCTTCCTACGAGCAGTACTTC
many TRBJ2-5 TRBV6-2/TRBV6-3 TRBD1 CASNPTGGSKTQYF TGTGCCAGCAATCCGACAGGGGGCTCGAAGACCCAGTACTTC
many TRBJ1-2 TRBV7-8 - CASSLTDAYYGYTF TGTGCCAGCAGCTTAACTGACGCTTACTATGGCTACACCTTC
few TRBJ1-4 TRBV3-1 - CASSPPTTGSEKLFF TGTGCCAGCAGCCCCCCGACCACGGGGAGCGAAAAACTGTTTTTT
many TRBJ2-4 TRBV7-2 TRBD1 CASSQGTGGDPAKNIQYF TGTGCCAGCAGCCAAGGGACAGGGGGCGATCCTGCCAAAAACATTCAGTACTTC
- TRBJ2-7 TRBV7-2 TRBD2 CASSRSGGGAYEQYF TGTGCCAGCAGTCGAAGTGGGGGGGGGGCCTACGAGCAGTACTTC
many TRBJ1-1 TRBV20-1 - CSAGTRGEAFF TGCAGTGCGGGGACCAGGGGTGAAGCTTTCTTT
many TRBJ2-7 TRBV5-5 - CASSPGDEQYF TGTGCCAGCAGCCCTGGGGACGAGCAGTACTTC
many TRBJ1-1 TRBV7-2 - CASSLRRWNTEAFF TGTGCCAGCAGCTTAAGACGGTGGAACACTGAAGCTTTCTTT
many TRBJ2-3 TRBV29-1 - CSVGQGRTDTQYF TGCAGCGTTGGGCAGGGAAGAACAGATACGCAGTATTTT
many TRBJ2-1 TRBV7-2 - CASSLDGLAYNEQFF TGTGCCAGCAGCTTAGACGGACTGGCCTACAATGAGCAGTTCTTC
many TRBJ1-3 TRBV2 - CASSEEGLTGNTIYF TGTGCCAGCAGTGAAGAGGGACTAACTGGAAACACCATATATTTT
many TRBJ2-7 TRBV6-1 - CASSEHGYEQYF TGTGCCAGCAGTGAACATGGCTACGAGCAGTACTTC
many TRBJ2-2 TRBV2 TRBD1 CASSPGQGASRTGELFF TGTGCCAGCAGTCCGGGACAGGGGGCGAGTAGGACCGGGGAGCTGTTTTTT
few TRBJ2-4 TRBV5-1 - CASSLGVRAEGEAKNIQYF TGCGCCAGCAGCTTGGGGGTCAGGGCAGAGGGCGAAGCCAAAAACATTCAGTACTTC